This TCR beta chain stems from a study of shared clonotypes between healthy human individuals. Turning to the study itself: Donors consisted of two women and a few men between 18 and 49.

The study, taken as a whole, reports: A small donor pool kept down the genetic and exposure-history diversity that was represented. Rarefaction indicated that sorted-subset sequencing remained incomplete although depth was large.

In its sample, this clone was seen once. Its antigen is still unknown. The naive CD8 fraction comprised CD45RO-negative cells positively selected for CCR7 and excluded terminally differentiated effector memory CD45RA+ cells. Nashville, Tennessee was home to all donors, who were Caucasian adults. The CDR3 sequence is 16 residues long. CDR1 is SGHVS, CDR2 FQNEAQ, per germline. V was clipped by 1 base and J by 0 bases, with 10 bases between them. Only in-frame clones appear in the TCRdb table, and some are missing; sequencing was by immunoSEQ multiplex PCR. The repertoire holds under 1 million clones, with 92% as singletons.

J is TRBJ1-3 and V is TRBV7-8; no clear D gene. This TCR derives from a man aged 25-40 years in good health. Sequenced input: naive CD8+ T cells sorted from blood. The CDR3 spells CASSLDRSSSGNTIYF. The CDR3, as DNA: TGTGCCAGCAGCTTAGACCGGAGCAGCTCTGGAAACACCATATATTTT.